This passage covers 16 T cell receptor beta chains from one sample sequenced in a study of patients and donors after allogeneic stem cell transplantation. One entry per CDR3 protein results from TCRdb running MiXCR on the RT-PCR reads. The repertoire holds 800,000 to 1,000,000 distinct CDR3 sequences, with approximately 19% as singletons. Sequenced input: blood, either unsorted or a sorted T cell fraction (not recorded which). These receptors were collected from a human donor who was either an allogeneic HSCT recipient or a stem cell or donor lymphocyte infusion donor (not recorded which). It is not recorded whose cells these are; they may come from a transplant donor.

This clonotype appeared a few times. The J gene is TRBJ2-3, the V gene TRBV24-1, with 13 bases aligning to TRBD2. The J segment lost 5 bases and the V segment lost 4 bases, leaving 8 bases of the junction unmatched. There are 17 residues in the CDR3. Germline V gene lookup returns CDR1 KGHDR and CDR2 SFDVKD. CDR3 region: CATSDPGTSGKVDTQYF. The CDR3 nucleotides read TGTGCCACCAGTGACCCCGGGACTAGCGGGAAAGTAGATACGCAGTATTTT.

This clonotype was found a few times. J is TRBJ2-3 and V is TRBV4-3; 10 nucleotides line up with TRBD2. The CDR3 is 17 residues long. V dropped 0 bases and J dropped 4; count of bases not matched to a gene: 7. The germline V gene encodes CDR1 LGHNA and CDR2 YSLEER. DNA of the CDR3: TGCGCCAGCAGCCAAGATCAAGCGGGGGGGCCCTCAGATACGCAGTATTTT. It yields the protein CASSQDQAGGPSDTQYF.

This clonotype was detected a few times. The chain is built from TRBV10-3 and TRBJ2-4; 7 bases agree with TRBD1. The CDR3 is 14 amino acids. Germline V gene data show CDR1 as ENHRY and CDR2 as SYGVKD. The V segment lost 6 bases and the J segment 3 bases; nucleotides outside the gene matches: 5. CDR3 region: CAIRQGFIKNIQYF. DNA of the CDR3: TGTGCCATCAGACAGGGGTTTATCAAAAACATTCAGTACTTC.

About this clonotype itself: One junction end does not reproduce the germline sequence, and a read error may be involved. This rearrangement joins TRBV27 to TRBJ2-7, with a weak D call TRBD1 (6 bases). The CDR3 has 16 residues. The germline V gene encodes CDR1 MNHEY and CDR2 SMNVEV (reference sequence). This chain's CDR3 is CASSLQGLNPTYEQYF. CDR3 nucleotides: TGTGCCAGCAGTCTACAGGGTCTCAATCCGACCTACGAGCAGTACTTT.

The chain has TRBV30 and TRBJ1-1, with 9 bases matching TRBD1. The V and J ends lost 5 bases and 4 bases, in that order; junction bases with no gene match: 2. Germline loops: CDR1 GTSNPN, CDR2 SVGIG (reference sequence). This CDR3 spans 12 amino acids. The CDR3 reads CAWDRGGTEAFF. In DNA, the CDR3 is TGTGCCTGGGACAGGGGGGGCACTGAAGCTTTCTTT.

The J gene is TRBJ2-2, the V gene TRBV11-2; 8 positions agree with TRBD1. Germline CDR1 is SGHAT and CDR2 is FQNNGV. This CDR3 spans 18 amino acids. V shed 7 bases and J 2 bases; nucleotides not matched to a gene: 15. The CDR3 here is CASNDPRWQGANTGELFF. CDR3 nucleotides: TGTGCCAGCAACGACCCCAGGTGGCAGGGGGCAAACACCGGGGAGCTGTTTTTT. Full variable domain (missing parts from reference TRBV11-2 and TRBJ2-2): EAGVAQSPRYKIIEKRQSVAFWCNPISGHATLYWYQQILGQGPKLLIQFQNNGVVDDSQLPKDRFSAERLKGVDSTLKIQPAKLEDSAVYLCASNDPRWQGANTGELFFGEGSRLTVL.

V usage is TRBV24-1 and J usage is TRBJ2-3; TRBD2 is a possible D gene (6 bases). This CDR3 has 19 amino acids. CDR1 is KGHDR, CDR2 SFDVKD, per germline. Trimming took off 3 bases at V and 3 bases at J, with 24 bases between the two ends. As DNA, the CDR3 is TGTGCCACCAGTGATGGACTTCCGGGAGTGCCTCTTCGAACAGATACGCAGTATTTT. Its protein product is CATSDGLPGVPLRTDTQYF.

Only a few counts were recorded for this clonotype. The V and J genes are TRBV7-2 and TRBJ1-6, with D perhaps matching TRBD1 (6 bases). The CDR3 covers 14 residues. CDR1 is SGHTA, CDR2 FQGNSA, per germline. Trimming left V 5 bases short and J 7 bases short, with 12 bases between. The CDR3 region is CASSEGQTNSPLHF. The CDR3 DNA is TGTGCCAGCAGCGAAGGACAGACAAATTCACCCCTCCACTTT.

The chain is built from TRBV20-1 and TRBJ2-7, with 7 bases identical to TRBD2. J was trimmed by 1 base and V by 0 bases; bases with no gene match: 3. The CDR3 is 14 amino acids. Germline V gene data show CDR1 as DFQATT and CDR2 as SNEGSKA (reference sequence). CDR3 in DNA: TGCAGTGCTAGAGATTTGCGGGAGTCCTACGAGCAGTACTTC. Translated, it gives CSARDLRESYEQYF.

This clonotype was recorded a few times. CDR3 sequence reads: CASSLQGRNTGELFF. The DNA for the CDR3 is TGTGCCAGCAGTTTACAGGGGAGAAACACCGGGGAGCTGTTTTTT. The chain joins TRBV28 to TRBJ2-2; D is possibly TRBD1 (6 bases). This CDR3 contains 15 residues. The ends were cut back, 2 bases at V and 2 bases at J, with 9 bases in the middle. Per the germline V gene, CDR1 is MDHEN and CDR2 is SYDVKM.

This sequence joins TRBV6-1 and TRBJ2-5; 8 bases map to TRBD2. Germline trimming cut 5 bases from V and 5 bases from J; bases unmatched to any gene: 7. The CDR3 is 14 amino acids. CDR1 and CDR2 from the germline V gene are MNHNS and SASEGT. The CDR3 bases are TGTGCCAGCAGTCCCGTTAGCGGGATGGAGACCCAGTACTTC. This gives the protein CASSPVSGMETQYF.

The table lists this clonotype with a few counts. This chain uses TRBV12-3 or TRBV12-4 with TRBJ1-3, with 8 positions matching TRBD1. After removal of 7 bases from V and 3 bases from J, the junction contained 8 bases not matched to a gene. This CDR3 is 15 amino acids long. DNA of the CDR3: TGTGCCAGCACCCCGGACAGGGTCAATGGAAACACCATATATTTT. Protein sequence: CASTPDRVNGNTIYF.

The count of this clonotype is one. This sequence joins TRBV12-3 or TRBV12-4 and TRBJ2-3; D is tentatively TRBD1 or TRBD2 (5 bases each). There are 18 residues in the CDR3. The germline V and J ends were trimmed by 3 bases and 2 bases, with 21 bases remaining between them. The CDR3: CASSFFASGRGPTDTQYF. The CDR3 DNA reads as TGTGCCAGCAGTTTTTTCGCATCGGGTAGGGGACCCACAGATACGCAGTATTTT.

This rearrangement joins TRBV4-1 to TRBJ2-5, with 12 bases matching TRBD2. The CDR3 runs to 15 residues. Germline V lookup: CDR1 MGHRA, CDR2 YSYEKL. With V trimmed by 6 bases and J by 5 bases, 7 bases remained unmatched. The DNA for the CDR3 is TGCGCCAGCAGTGTACTAGCGGGGGGAGGGGAGACCCAGTACTTC. This translates into CASSVLAGGGETQYF.

This clonotype was picked up a small number of times. The chain recombines TRBV20-1 with TRBJ2-5, with D perhaps matching TRBD2 (8 bases). Trimming shortened V by 7 bases and J by 3 bases, and 21 bases separated the two germline ends. Germline V lookup: CDR1 DFQATT, CDR2 SNEGSKA (reference sequence). The CDR3 contains 15 residues. In DNA form, the CDR3 reads TGCAGTGTCCTGCCAGGGGGGACTAGTAAAGAGACCCAGTACTTC. It translates to CSVLPGGTSKETQYF.

This clonotype has a handful of counts. This rearrangement joins TRBV5-1 to TRBJ2-2, with 8 bases aligning to TRBD2. Germline assignment: CDR1 SGHRS and CDR2 YFSETQ. The CDR3 extends over 16 amino acids. After removal of 4 bases from V and 5 bases from J, the junction contained 10 bases not matched to a gene. The CDR3 DNA sequence: TGCGCCAGCAGCATTCAAGCGGGAGAACGTACCGGGGAGCTGTTTTTT. Translated, it gives CASSIQAGERTGELFF. The variable domain in full, with the rest retrieved from reference TRBV5-1 and TRBJ2-2, is KAGVTQTPRYLIKTRGQQVTLSCSPISGHRSVSWYQQTPGQGLQFLFEYFSETQRNKGNFPGRFSGRQFSNSRSEMNVSTLELGDSALYLCASSIQAGERTGELFFGEGSRLTVL.